This T cell receptor beta chain originates from a study of blood T cell repertoires in COVID-19. Turning to the study itself: Some COVID-19 samples were acute and others convalescent; all came from the United States, Italy and Spain.

Assay: immunoSEQ multiplex PCR; the TCRdb copy retains only in-frame clones and omits some. The data hold over 350,000 clones, with roughly 85% observed a single time. Germline V gives CDR1 WNHNN, CDR2 SYGVQD (reference sequence). This CDR3 has 16 amino acids. The V end lost 0 bases, the J end lost 5 bases, and 16 bases lay between the germline ends. This study enrolled people aged 18 to 89 from about two dozen US geographic areas. Participants' reported clinical history set cohort assignment. The TCR comes from a woman aged 18-29 years with acute COVID-19. The chain recombines TRBV10-1 with TRBJ1-1; possible D gene TRBD1, 6 bases. Source material: PBMCs or T cells enriched from blood (not recorded which). The CDR3 DNA is TGCGCCAGCAGTGAGTCGTTTAGGGGGTCGGTGACTGAAGCTTTCTTT. Translated: CASSESFRGSVTEAFF.